Listed below are T cell receptor beta chains from one sample, sequenced in a study of blood T cell repertoires in COVID-19. The protocol was immunoSEQ multiplex PCR, while the TCRdb copy is restricted to in-frame clones and leaves out a portion. The table includes some 130,000 clones, just over 85% detected once. Sequences were obtained from PBMCs or T cells enriched from blood (not recorded which). These TCRs come from a man aged 45-60 years who had recovered from COVID-19. The CDR3 runs from the conserved cysteine through the conserved F or W. Fields, in order: clone size, D gene, V gene, J gene, CDR3 DNA, CDR3 protein. A D gene is named only where the DNA matches it firmly. For some rows the clone size is stated as once, few or many, or as a class when expanded; others skip it.

clone_size: -; d_call: -; v_call: TRBV5-4; j_call: TRBJ1-3; cdr3_nt: TGTGCCAGCAGCTCCGGACAGAGCTCTGGAAACACCATATATTTT; cdr3_aa: CASSSGQSSGNTIYF
clone_size: -; d_call: -; v_call: TRBV28; j_call: TRBJ1-1; cdr3_nt: TGTGCCAGCACCCTAGTACCGCAGAACACTGAAGCTTTCTTT; cdr3_aa: CASTLVPQNTEAFF
clone_size: -; d_call: -; v_call: TRBV3-1/TRBV3-2; j_call: TRBJ2-1; cdr3_nt: TGTGCCAGCAGCCAAGATTGGCTCCCCGGGAATGGGGAGCAGTTCTTC; cdr3_aa: CASSQDWLPGNGEQFF
clone_size: -; d_call: -; v_call: TRBV7-9; j_call: TRBJ1-2; cdr3_nt: TGTGCCAGCAGCTTAGGGATGGGGGCCCACTATGGCTACACCTTC; cdr3_aa: CASSLGMGAHYGYTF
clone_size: -; d_call: TRBD1; v_call: TRBV7-9; j_call: TRBJ1-4; cdr3_nt: TGTGCCAGCAGCTCCGGGACAGGGATAAATGAAAAACTGTTTTTT; cdr3_aa: CASSSGTGINEKLFF
clone_size: -; d_call: -; v_call: TRBV15; j_call: TRBJ1-1; cdr3_nt: TGTGCCACCAGCAGCGGGGGGGAGGAGACTGAAGCTTTCTTT; cdr3_aa: CATSSGGEETEAFF
clone_size: -; d_call: TRBD2; v_call: TRBV4-1; j_call: TRBJ2-1; cdr3_nt: TGCGCCAGCAGCCTGGGGACTAGCGGGAGGTTGTATGAGCAGTTCTTC; cdr3_aa: CASSLGTSGRLYEQFF
clone_size: -; d_call: TRBD2; v_call: TRBV5-6; j_call: TRBJ2-1; cdr3_nt: TGTGCCAGCAGAGGTGCGGGGGGTGTCTGGGATAGCTCCTACAATGAGCAGTTCTTC; cdr3_aa: CASRGAGGVWDSSYNEQFF
clone_size: -; d_call: -; v_call: TRBV13; j_call: TRBJ1-3; cdr3_nt: TGTGCCAGCAGCTTACTAAACACCATATATTTT; cdr3_aa: CASSLLNTIYF
clone_size: -; d_call: TRBD2; v_call: TRBV28; j_call: TRBJ2-7; cdr3_nt: TGTGCCAGCAGTTTGTTTAGCGGGATCTTAGCCTACGAGCAGTACTTC; cdr3_aa: CASSLFSGILAYEQYF
clone_size: -; d_call: -; v_call: TRBV15; j_call: TRBJ2-2; cdr3_nt: TGTGCCACCAGCAGAGATAAATGGCAGGGGCCCTTTTCCGGGGAGCTGTTTTTT; cdr3_aa: CATSRDKWQGPFSGELFF
clone_size: few; d_call: TRBD1; v_call: TRBV5-4; j_call: TRBJ1-1; cdr3_nt: TGTGCCAGCAGGGTGACAGGGGGCGGGGGGCGCACTGAAGCTTTCTTT; cdr3_aa: CASRVTGGGGRTEAFF
clone_size: -; d_call: TRBD1; v_call: TRBV25-1; j_call: TRBJ1-3; cdr3_nt: TGTGCCAGCAGTGAATATTCGGGACAGAGCTCTGGAAACACCATATATTTT; cdr3_aa: CASSEYSGQSSGNTIYF
clone_size: once; d_call: -; v_call: TRBV3-1/TRBV3-2; j_call: TRBJ2-1; cdr3_nt: TGTGCCAGCAGCCAAGAATCAGGACTCTTCTACAATGAGCAGTTCTTC; cdr3_aa: CASSQESGLFYNEQFF
clone_size: -; d_call: -; v_call: TRBV28; j_call: TRBJ2-2; cdr3_nt: TGTGCCAGCAACGAGGGATACACCGGGGAGCTGTTTTTT; cdr3_aa: CASNEGYTGELFF
clone_size: -; d_call: TRBD2; v_call: TRBV5-4; j_call: TRBJ2-3; cdr3_nt: TGTGCCAGCAGCCGACTAGCGGGAGGAGATACGCAGTATTTT; cdr3_aa: CASSRLAGGDTQYF
clone_size: -; d_call: -; v_call: TRBV19; j_call: TRBJ2-1; cdr3_nt: TGTGCCAGTAGTAGAAAAGCCGGGTCGAAGGATGAGCAGTTCTTC; cdr3_aa: CASSRKAGSKDEQFF
clone_size: -; d_call: -; v_call: TRBV9; j_call: TRBJ1-1; cdr3_nt: TGTGCCAGCAGCGGGCGATCAGGGGTGAACACTGAAGCTTTCTTT; cdr3_aa: CASSGRSGVNTEAFF
clone_size: -; d_call: -; v_call: TRBV19; j_call: TRBJ1-5; cdr3_nt: TGTGCCAGTAGTCCAACGGGGGGAGGGAGCAATCAGCCCCAGCATTTT; cdr3_aa: CASSPTGGGSNQPQHF
clone_size: -; d_call: TRBD1; v_call: TRBV20-1; j_call: TRBJ1-2; cdr3_nt: TGCAGTGCTAGTCGACAGGGCTATGGCTACACCTTC; cdr3_aa: CSASRQGYGYTF
clone_size: -; d_call: TRBD1; v_call: TRBV6-4; j_call: TRBJ2-3; cdr3_nt: TGTGCCAGCAGTGCCCTGCCAGGGACAGGGATAGATACGCAGTATTTT; cdr3_aa: CASSALPGTGIDTQYF
clone_size: -; d_call: -; v_call: TRBV5-1; j_call: TRBJ1-4; cdr3_nt: TGCGCCAGCAGCTCACTTCTTACAGGGCCGGATGAAAAACTGTTTTTT; cdr3_aa: CASSSLLTGPDEKLFF
clone_size: -; d_call: TRBD1; v_call: TRBV2; j_call: TRBJ1-2; cdr3_nt: TGTGCCAATTCACCGGGACAGGGAAGGGGCTACACCTTC; cdr3_aa: CANSPGQGRGYTF
clone_size: -; d_call: TRBD1; v_call: TRBV9; j_call: TRBJ1-4; cdr3_nt: TGTGCCAGCAGCGGACAGGGGTTAGGAGAAAAACTGTTTTTT; cdr3_aa: CASSGQGLGEKLFF
clone_size: -; d_call: -; v_call: TRBV15; j_call: TRBJ2-2; cdr3_nt: TGTGCCACCAGTAGAACGGGACACCCGAACACCGGGGAGCTGTTTTTT; cdr3_aa: CATSRTGHPNTGELFF
clone_size: -; d_call: -; v_call: TRBV7-2; j_call: TRBJ1-3; cdr3_nt: TGTGCCAGCAGCTTAGCGGCACGGGGGGGAAGCTCTGGAAACACCATATATTTT; cdr3_aa: CASSLAARGGSSGNTIYF
clone_size: -; d_call: TRBD1; v_call: TRBV30; j_call: TRBJ1-2; cdr3_nt: TGTGCCTGGACCACCCAGGGGGACTATGGCTACACCTTC; cdr3_aa: CAWTTQGDYGYTF
clone_size: -; d_call: -; v_call: TRBV3-1/TRBV3-2; j_call: TRBJ1-6; cdr3_nt: TGTGCCAGCAGCCTACAGGGTACCGCGGATTCACCCCTCCACTTT; cdr3_aa: CASSLQGTADSPLHF
clone_size: -; d_call: -; v_call: TRBV12-3/TRBV12-4; j_call: TRBJ1-2; cdr3_nt: TGTGCCAGCAGTCTTGGGACACGGTACACCTTC; cdr3_aa: CASSLGTRYTF
clone_size: -; d_call: TRBD1; v_call: TRBV7-2; j_call: TRBJ1-2; cdr3_nt: TGTGCCAGCAGCATGACAGGGGGAGTAGGCTACACCTTC; cdr3_aa: CASSMTGGVGYTF
clone_size: -; d_call: TRBD1; v_call: TRBV29-1; j_call: TRBJ2-5; cdr3_nt: TGCAGCGGAACAGGGGGTGAGGAGACCCAGTACTTC; cdr3_aa: CSGTGGEETQYF
clone_size: -; d_call: -; v_call: TRBV3-1/TRBV3-2; j_call: TRBJ1-6; cdr3_nt: TGTGCCAGCAGCCAAGACCCAGGGTTTCTTTCACCCCTCCACTTT; cdr3_aa: CASSQDPGFLSPLHF
clone_size: -; d_call: TRBD2; v_call: TRBV9; j_call: TRBJ2-5; cdr3_nt: TGTGCCAGCAGCACTCGACTAGCGGGAGGGGGAGAGACCCAGTACTTC; cdr3_aa: CASSTRLAGGGETQYF
clone_size: once; d_call: -; v_call: TRBV7-8; j_call: TRBJ1-1; cdr3_nt: TGTGCCAGCAGCTTAGTATCTCCGGTGGGGAGCACTGAAGCTTTCTTT; cdr3_aa: CASSLVSPVGSTEAFF
clone_size: -; d_call: TRBD1; v_call: TRBV2; j_call: TRBJ2-5; cdr3_nt: TGTGCCAGCAGAGGACAGGGTGGGGAGACCCAGTACTTC; cdr3_aa: CASRGQGGETQYF
clone_size: once; d_call: -; v_call: TRBV18; j_call: TRBJ1-4; cdr3_nt: TGTGCCAGCTCACGCGATATGGGGTCCCGAGAGGGTGAAAAACTGTTTTTT; cdr3_aa: CASSRDMGSREGEKLFF
clone_size: once; d_call: TRBD1; v_call: TRBV7-2; j_call: TRBJ2-3; cdr3_nt: TGTGCCAGCAGCCTAGGACAGGGAGCGGATACGCAGTATTTT; cdr3_aa: CASSLGQGADTQYF
clone_size: few; d_call: TRBD2; v_call: TRBV28; j_call: TRBJ2-1; cdr3_nt: TGTGCCAGCAGTGAACTAGCGGCGATCTCCTACAATGAGCAGTTCTTC; cdr3_aa: CASSELAAISYNEQFF
clone_size: -; d_call: -; v_call: TRBV12-3/TRBV12-4; j_call: TRBJ1-5; cdr3_nt: TGTGCCAGCAGCGAGAGGGGGGGGCAGCCCCAGCATTTT; cdr3_aa: CASSERGGQPQHF
clone_size: -; d_call: TRBD1; v_call: TRBV18; j_call: TRBJ2-3; cdr3_nt: TGTGCCAGTGGACAGGGTACAGATACGCAGTATTTT; cdr3_aa: CASGQGTDTQYF
clone_size: -; d_call: TRBD1; v_call: TRBV7-3; j_call: TRBJ2-3; cdr3_nt: TGTGCCAGCAGCCTAAGAGGGACAGGGGGAAGGACAGATACGCAGTATTTT; cdr3_aa: CASSLRGTGGRTDTQYF
clone_size: -; d_call: TRBD1; v_call: TRBV18; j_call: TRBJ2-7; cdr3_nt: TGTGCCAGCACGGACAGGGGCCTATCGGAGCAGTACTTC; cdr3_aa: CASTDRGLSEQYF
clone_size: -; d_call: -; v_call: TRBV4-1; j_call: TRBJ2-7; cdr3_nt: TGCGCCAGCAGCGGCAGGTGGAGGGAAGAGCAGTACTTC; cdr3_aa: CASSGRWREEQYF
clone_size: -; d_call: -; v_call: TRBV7-2; j_call: TRBJ2-5; cdr3_nt: TGTGCCAGCAGCTTTGGGAGGGGGGGACAGACCCAGTACTTC; cdr3_aa: CASSFGRGGQTQYF
clone_size: -; d_call: TRBD1; v_call: TRBV29-1; j_call: TRBJ1-1; cdr3_nt: TGCAGCGCCCAGGGGGCGCAGGGGACTGAAGCTTTCTTT; cdr3_aa: CSAQGAQGTEAFF
clone_size: -; d_call: -; v_call: TRBV23-1; j_call: TRBJ2-4; cdr3_nt: TGCGCCAGCAGTCAATACATCGGTACAGAGAAAAACATTCAGTACTTC; cdr3_aa: CASSQYIGTEKNIQYF
clone_size: -; d_call: -; v_call: TRBV7-2; j_call: TRBJ2-1; cdr3_nt: TGTGCCAGCAGCTTAGGGGTGGGAGGAGGGAATGAGCAGTTCTTC; cdr3_aa: CASSLGVGGGNEQFF
clone_size: few; d_call: -; v_call: TRBV7-2; j_call: TRBJ1-6; cdr3_nt: TGTGCCAGCAGCTTAGGAGGCCTTGCGGGAGCACCCCTCCACTTT; cdr3_aa: CASSLGGLAGAPLHF
clone_size: -; d_call: TRBD2; v_call: TRBV5-1; j_call: TRBJ2-1; cdr3_nt: TGCGCCAGCAGCCCCGGGACTAGCGGGGGATACAATGAGCAGTTCTTC; cdr3_aa: CASSPGTSGGYNEQFF
clone_size: -; d_call: TRBD2; v_call: TRBV7-3; j_call: TRBJ2-3; cdr3_nt: TGTGCCAGCAGCTCTTGGACTAGCGGGGGGGCTGGAGATACGCAGTATTTT; cdr3_aa: CASSSWTSGGAGDTQYF